The clone carrying this TCR beta chain was observed a single time. In the study's own analysis: How many nucleated cells were present was estimated from reference gene primer amplification. Clones were sequenced by immunoSEQ multiplex PCR, and TCRdb holds only the in-frame ones, with some missing. That table gives V, J and clone size, and the DNA gave D and trimming. The profile covers about 130,000 clones, with 60% to 80% appearing a single time and approximately 2% taken by the ten largest. The record originates from a study of blood T cell repertoires in COVID-19. In the study overall: Samples came from the United States, Italy and Spain, spanning acute and convalescent COVID-19. The cDNA or gDNA used as material had been derived from T cells, B-cell-depleted T cells, or PBMCs.

The germline V gene has CDR1 SQVTM and CDR2 ANQGSEA. The CDR3 has 13 residues. Trimming removed 6 bases from V and 5 bases from J; junction bases left unmatched: 7. The chain recombines TRBV29-1 with TRBJ2-1; 7 bases are a match to TRBD1. The clonotype originates from a woman between 65 and 79 years old with acute or convalescent COVID-19. The source material was peripheral blood. In DNA form, the CDR3 reads TGCAGCGTCCCCGGGACAGAGGACAATGAGCAGTTCTTC. It yields the protein CSVPGTEDNEQFF.